This T cell receptor beta chain was captured in a study of spatial heterogeneity in lung cancer. Looking at the study overall: Those follow-up PBMC samples that were available underwent sequencing, at a median interval of around 23 months following resection. Within raw reads, each unique TCR and UMI combination appeared on average more than ten times. Points from the study as a whole: Resection saw ubiquitous expanded tumor TCRs appear in blood more than follow-up did.

Described time point: blood at routine non-recurrence follow-up after resection. Germline CDR1 MDHEN, CDR2 SYDVKM. CDR3 length: 14 amino acids. V dropped 5 bases and J dropped 4 bases, with 14 bases sitting between them. In TCRdb, the 5' RACE reads were re-called with MiXCR into one record per CDR3 protein. The data contain approximately 800 distinct CDR3 sequences, 65% to 80% of them singletons. About this clonotype itself: Its antigen is still unknown. The size of this beta chain means little, since it is a stray read in a library made for alpha chains.

The starting material was PBMCs, obtained at follow-up. The receptor was isolated from a female donor with early-stage non-small cell lung cancer. This chain connects TRBV28 to TRBJ1-1; no firm D call. CDR3 sequence reads: CASSPERWGTEAFF. CDR3 DNA sequence: TGTGCCAGCAGTCCAGAAAGGTGGGGCACTGAAGCTTTCTTT.